These 5 T cell receptor beta chains were sequenced from one sample in a study of blood T cells in healthy people across ages. Combining a sample-barcoded 5' primer with a J-beta primer mix, a second PCR ran for roughly 7 to 11 cycles. TCRdb re-analysed the 5' RACE reads in MiXCR, keeping a single row per CDR3 protein. The sample lists about 970,000 distinct CDR3 sequences; roughly 51% were seen once. Sequences were obtained from blood. These receptors originate from a woman aged 55-70 years in good health.

The chain is built from TRBV29-1 and TRBJ1-2; TRBD1 matches 9 bases. The germline CDR1 and CDR2 sequences are SQVTM and ANQGSEA. This CDR3 region has 13 residues. V lost 4 bases, J lost 3 bases, and 3 bases stayed unmatched. The CDR3 here is CSVGTGVDYGYTF. The CDR3 nucleotides are TGCAGCGTTGGGACAGGGGTTGACTATGGCTACACCTTC.

This clonotype was recorded a few times. The rearrangement joins TRBV7-9 to TRBJ2-3; 7 bases align to TRBD1. The CDR3 covers 15 residues. The junction had 7 bases not matched to a gene; V was cut back by 6 bases and J by 1 base. CDR1 is SEHNR, CDR2 FQNEAQ, per germline (reference sequence). Here the CDR3 DNA reads TGTGCCAGCAGTTTAAGAACAGGGGGCACAGATACGCAGTATTTT. Residues: CASSLRTGGTDTQYF.

The gene calls are TRBV2 and TRBJ2-1; no definite D call. Looked up from germline, CDR1 is SNHLY and CDR2 is FYNNEI. The CDR3 totals 12 residues. V dropped 4 bases and J dropped 13 bases, with 14 bases sitting between them. The CDR3 reads CASSVAGRNQFF. CDR3 in DNA: TGTGCCAGCAGTGTGGCAGGCCGAAACCAGTTCTTC.

This rearrangement joins TRBV6-2 or TRBV6-3 to TRBJ1-3; D unclear. This CDR3 contains 14 residues. Germline loops: CDR1 MNHEY, CDR2 SVGEGT. The V gene lost 7 bases and the J gene lost 0 bases, with 10 bases spanning the gap. The CDR3 DNA follows: TGTGCCAGCAACTTACGGATCTCTGGAAACACCATATATTTT. It yields the protein CASNLRISGNTIYF.

V gene TRBV7-2 combines with J gene TRBJ2-1; no definite D call. This CDR3 comprises 14 residues. With 0 bases removed from V and 13 bases from J, the gap between germline ends came to 16 bases. Germline V CDR1 and CDR2: SGHTA, FQGNSA. For the CDR3, the DNA is TGTGCCAGCAGCTTAGCAGGGCTACAAGAGACCCAGTTCTTC. Amino acid sequence: CASSLAGLQETQFF.